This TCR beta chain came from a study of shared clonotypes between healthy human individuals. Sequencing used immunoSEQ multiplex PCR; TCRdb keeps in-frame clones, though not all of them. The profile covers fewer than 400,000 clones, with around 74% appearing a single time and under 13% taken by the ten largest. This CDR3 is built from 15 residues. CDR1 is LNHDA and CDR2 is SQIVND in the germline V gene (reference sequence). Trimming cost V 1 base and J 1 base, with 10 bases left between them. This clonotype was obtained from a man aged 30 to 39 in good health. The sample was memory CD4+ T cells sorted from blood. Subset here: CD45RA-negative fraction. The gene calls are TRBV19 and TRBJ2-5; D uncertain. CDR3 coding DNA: TGTGCCAGTAGTATAGCTGCTACAGTCCAAGAGACCCAGTACTTC. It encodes CASSIAATVQETQYF.